One and the same sample provided the 22 T cell receptor beta chains below, sequenced in a study of blood T cell repertoires in COVID-19. Generated by immunoSEQ multiplex PCR, the TCRdb table keeps only in-frame clones and is missing some. This table has 120,000 to 150,000 clones, over 80% appearing once. The source material was PBMCs or T cells enriched from blood (not recorded which). The receptors derive from a woman aged 40 to 50 who had recovered from COVID-19.

The rearrangement uses TRBV19 and TRBJ2-3; D ambiguous. The ends were cut back, 4 bases at V and 1 base at J, with 15 bases in the middle. The CDR3 has 16 amino acids. Germline CDR1 LNHDA, CDR2 SQIVND (reference sequence). CDR3 sequence: CASSRSGSGGTDTQYF. CDR3 coding DNA: TGTGCCAGTAGTAGGTCCGGTTCAGGCGGCACAGATACGCAGTATTTT.

This sequence joins TRBV5-1 and TRBJ1-4, with D tentatively TRBD1 (5 bases). The V gene's germline CDR1 is SGHRS and CDR2 YFSETQ. V lost 0 bases and J 0 bases, leaving 9 bases between the germline ends. The length of the CDR3 is 16 residues. As DNA, the CDR3 is TGCGCCAGCAGCTTGGAGGGGCAGGCAACTAATGAAAAACTGTTTTTT. It yields the protein CASSLEGQATNEKLFF.

The CDR3 here is CASSFGTGQYNEQFF. CDR3 sequence (DNA): TGCGCCAGCAGCTTCGGGACAGGACAATACAATGAGCAGTTCTTC. The genes are TRBV5-1 and TRBJ2-1; 8 bases match TRBD1. The CDR3 extends over 15 amino acids. The V gene's germline CDR1 is SGHRS and CDR2 YFSETQ. Trimming took 2 bases from V and 4 from J; bases not matched to a gene: 5.

This clone turned up a few times. The chain carries TRBV19 and TRBJ2-1; TRBD2 agrees at 9 bases. The germline V gene encodes CDR1 LNHDA and CDR2 SQIVND (reference sequence). The CDR3 runs 13 residues. V dropped 5 bases and J dropped 14; count of bases not matched to a gene: 10. CDR3: CASSPERTSDKFF. The CDR3 DNA reads as TGTGCCAGTAGTCCCGAGAGGACTAGCGATAAGTTCTTC.

This clone has a single count. The chain is built from TRBV6-5 and TRBJ1-6; 8 positions agree with TRBD1. Germline loops: CDR1 MNHEY, CDR2 SVGAGI. The CDR3 totals 14 residues. Trimming cost V 6 bases and J 6 bases; bases outside gene matches: 4. CDR3 protein: CASRAQGANSPLHF. The CDR3 coding sequence is TGTGCCAGCAGGGCCCAGGGGGCTAATTCACCCCTCCACTTT.

The count of this clone is one. The chain recombines TRBV4-1 with TRBJ2-7; D is perhaps TRBD2 (6 bases). Germline assignment: CDR1 MGHRA and CDR2 YSYEKL. V was pared by 1 base and J by 3 bases, with 10 bases between. This CDR3 contains 14 residues. For the CDR3, the DNA is TGCGCCAGCAGCCAAGCTCCCGGGAGCTACGAGCAGTACTTC. This encodes CASSQAPGSYEQYF.

The V and J genes are TRBV7-2 and TRBJ2-7; 11 positions match TRBD1. This CDR3 contains 14 residues. The V segment lost 6 bases and the J segment 3 bases; nucleotides outside the gene matches: 4. CDR1 SGHTA and CDR2 FQGNSA come from the germline V gene. This chain's CDR3 is CASRTGTGGYEQYF. CDR3 in DNA: TGTGCCAGCAGAACCGGGACAGGGGGCTACGAGCAGTACTTC.

The chain is built from TRBV2 and TRBJ1-1, with unresolved D. The V end lost 4 bases, the J end lost 6 bases, and 12 bases lay between the germline ends. The CDR3 spans 13 residues. Germline V gene data show CDR1 as SNHLY and CDR2 as FYNNEI. The CDR3 is CASSGEAGPEAFF. The DNA of the CDR3 is TGTGCCAGCAGTGGTGAGGCGGGCCCTGAAGCTTTCTTT.

The rearrangement joins TRBV19 to TRBJ2-1; the match to TRBD1 covers 7 bases. J was trimmed by 0 bases and V by 4 bases; bases with no gene match: 3. This CDR3 is 15 amino acids long. Germline V gene data show CDR1 as LNHDA and CDR2 as SQIVND (reference sequence). DNA for the CDR3: TGTGCCAGTAGTAAGACAGGGAGCTCCTACAATGAGCAGTTCTTC. Translated, it gives CASSKTGSSYNEQFF.

This clone was counted once. This chain links TRBV7-9 with TRBJ1-6; 7 nucleotides match TRBD1. The CDR3 contains 15 residues. V was clipped by 2 bases and J by 8 bases; unmatched bases: 6. Germline CDR1 and CDR2: SEHNR and FQNEAQ (reference sequence). DNA of the CDR3: TGTGCCAGCAGCTTAAGTAACACAGGGGATTCACCCCTCCACTTT. Translated: CASSLSNTGDSPLHF.

The CDR3 DNA sequence: TGTGCCAGCAGCCAAGAAGGGACTAGTTCTGACGAGCAGTACTTC. It is translated as CASSQEGTSSDEQYF. This chain links TRBV14 with TRBJ2-7, with 8 bases that match TRBD2. J gave up 5 bases and V 0 bases, and 6 bases lay outside the gene matches. The CDR3 runs 15 residues. The germline CDR1 and CDR2 sequences are SGHDN and FVKESK.

The chain uses TRBV6-1 and TRBJ2-7; D is perhaps TRBD2 (6 bases). Trimming removed 2 bases at V and 2 bases at J, with 7 bases between. The CDR3 spans 13 residues. Germline-derived CDR1 and CDR2 are MNHNS and SASEGT. This chain's CDR3 is CASSETGAYEQYF. Written as DNA, the CDR3 is TGTGCCAGCAGTGAAACGGGAGCCTACGAGCAGTACTTC.

This clone has more than one count but fewer than ten. The chain couples TRBV6-5 to TRBJ1-6; 7 nucleotides line up with TRBD1. V was pared by 4 bases and J by 7 bases, with 7 bases of the junction left unmatched. The CDR3 totals 15 residues. Germline CDR1 is MNHEY and CDR2 is SVGAGI. In nucleotides, the CDR3 is TGTGCCAGCAGTTCATCGACAGGGAGAAATTCACCCCTCCACTTT. Translation: CASSSSTGRNSPLHF.

The chain links TRBV5-1 to TRBJ2-3, with 7 positions matching TRBD1. Trimming cost V 3 bases and J 2 bases; bases outside gene matches: 9. This CDR3 has 16 residues. Germline-derived CDR1 and CDR2 are SGHRS and YFSETQ. CDR3 sequence (DNA): TGCGCCAGCAGCTCGACCGGGACAGCCCACACAGATACGCAGTATTTT. It translates to CASSSTGTAHTDTQYF.

This clone has a single count. Other nucleotide sequences from this sample produce the same CDR3. The CDR3 DNA sequence: TGCGCCAGCAGCCAGATAGCGGGGGGGTACGAGCAGTACTTC. Protein product: CASSQIAGGYEQYF. The gene calls are TRBV4-1 and TRBJ2-7; 11 nucleotides match TRBD2. V gave up 3 bases and J gave up 4 bases; unmatched junction bases: 2. The CDR3 sequence is 14 residues long. The germline V gene has CDR1 MGHRA and CDR2 YSYEKL.

The chain recombines TRBV5-1 with TRBJ2-2; 8 bases fit TRBD2. CDR3 length: 16 amino acids. Germline V CDR1 and CDR2: SGHRS, YFSETQ. V was clipped by 0 bases and J by 4 bases; unmatched bases: 5. This CDR3 is CASSLAGGPGTGELFF. The DNA for the CDR3 is TGCGCCAGCAGCTTGGCGGGAGGGCCGGGCACCGGGGAGCTGTTTTTT.

V is TRBV6-5 and J is TRBJ2-7; perhaps TRBD2 as D (6 bases). The CDR3 has 16 residues. CDR1 MNHEY and CDR2 SVGAGI come from the germline V gene. Trimming cost V 0 bases and J 3 bases, with 15 bases left between them. CDR3 bases: TGTGCCAGCAGTTACTCGAGTCGGGGAGGAATCTACGAGCAGTACTTC. Translation: CASSYSSRGGIYEQYF.

This clone was observed a single time. The J gene is TRBJ1-4, the V gene TRBV3-1 (or the pseudogene TRBV3-2); D might be TRBD1 (6 bases). The CDR3 covers 13 residues. Germline V CDR1 and CDR2: LGHDT, YNNKEL (reference sequence). Trimming left V 4 bases short and J 7 bases short, with 10 bases between. The chain's CDR3 is CASSLIQGEKLFF. The CDR3 DNA sequence: TGTGCCAGCAGCCTCATACAGGGTGAAAAACTGTTTTTT.

V gene TRBV6-6 combines with J gene TRBJ1-5; TRBD1 agrees at 7 bases. Looked up from germline, CDR1 is MNHNY and CDR2 is SVGAGI (reference sequence). The V and J ends lost 6 bases and 0 bases, in that order; junction bases with no gene match: 5. The CDR3 sequence is 15 residues long. CDR3 DNA sequence: TGTGCCAGCAGGCGGGGACAGTATAGCAATCAGCCCCAGCATTTT. As protein: CASRRGQYSNQPQHF.

V is TRBV9 and J is TRBJ2-1; 13 nucleotides line up with TRBD2. The germline V gene has CDR1 SGDLS and CDR2 YYNGEE. V was pared by 1 base and J by 7 bases, with 2 bases of the junction left unmatched. CDR3 length: 15 amino acids. CDR3 amino acids: CASSVRTSGGNEQFF. The CDR3 DNA reads as TGTGCCAGCAGCGTAAGGACTAGCGGGGGTAATGAGCAGTTCTTC.

The rearrangement joins TRBV27 to TRBJ1-2, with D tentatively TRBD1 (5 bases). The V gene's germline CDR1 is MNHEY and CDR2 SMNVEV (reference sequence). V was trimmed by 0 bases and J by 0 bases, leaving 8 bases between them. The CDR3 sequence is 15 residues long. CDR3 region: CASSLSGTANYGYTF. CDR3 sequence (DNA): TGTGCCAGCAGTTTATCGGGGACTGCTAACTATGGCTACACCTTC.

The chain links TRBV30 to TRBJ2-1; 8 nucleotides align to TRBD2. Germline assignment: CDR1 GTSNPN and CDR2 SVGIG (reference sequence). The CDR3 is made up of 14 amino acids. V shed 4 bases and J 7 bases; nucleotides not matched to a gene: 9. CDR3 loop: CAWTGGARQNEQFF. The CDR3 DNA sequence: TGTGCCTGGACCGGGGGGGCTCGGCAAAATGAGCAGTTCTTC.